The 15 T cell receptor beta chains reported below all come from one sample, sequenced in a study of OX40 agonist ivuxolimab in advanced cancers. Sequencing used immunoSEQ multiplex PCR; TCRdb keeps in-frame clones, though not all of them. The sample yields some 19,000 clones, 75% to 85% seen once. The sample here was CD4+ or CD8+ T cells sorted from blood, taken in a trial of the OX40 agonist ivuxolimab. The receptors were gathered from an adult with an advanced solid tumor such as melanoma, head and neck, liver or kidney cancer.

The chain links TRBV29-1 to TRBJ1-2; D remains ambiguous. The CDR3 runs to 11 residues. CDR1 and CDR2 from the germline V gene are SQVTM and ANQGSEA. V was shortened by 7 bases and J by 5 bases, with 11 bases between the two germline ends. CDR3 DNA: TGCAGCGCTAGGACTTCGTATGGCTACACCTTC. As protein: CSARTSYGYTF.

V is TRBV30 and J is TRBJ1-1; D remains ambiguous. The CDR3 has 12 amino acids. Trimming cost V 5 bases and J 2 bases, with 9 bases left between them. CDR1 and CDR2 (germline): GTSNPN, SVGIG (reference sequence). The CDR3 loop reads CAWDQTNTEAFF. The DNA for the CDR3 is TGTGCCTGGGACCAGACAAACACTGAAGCTTTCTTT.

V is TRBV4-3 and J is TRBJ2-1; 7 bases map to TRBD2. With 4 bases clipped from V and 9 bases from J, the junction kept 12 bases outside the gene matches. The CDR3 has 15 residues. Germline assignment: CDR1 LGHNA and CDR2 YSLEER. Here the CDR3 reads CASSPNGLGGVEQFF. The CDR3 DNA sequence: TGCGCCAGCAGCCCAAATGGCCTGGGGGGGGTTGAGCAGTTCTTC.

The chain employs TRBV6-5 and TRBJ1-2; no definite D call. Germline values: CDR1 MNHEY, CDR2 SVGAGI. This CDR3 comprises 11 residues. V shed 6 bases and J shed 4 bases, with 6 bases lying between them. The CDR3 sequence: CASSDLYGYTF. CDR3 nucleotide sequence: TGTGCCAGCAGCGACCTCTATGGCTACACCTTC.

This chain links TRBV28 with TRBJ2-5, with a tentative D call TRBD1 (7 bases). Gene TRBJ2-7 matches the end of the DNA better, so the J call may be wrong. The CDR3 totals 13 residues. CDR1 MDHEN and CDR2 SYDVKM come from the germline V gene. For the CDR3, the DNA is TGTGCCAGCAGTTTCAGGGGGGAAGCCGAGCAGTACTTC. Translation: CASSFRGEAEQYF.

V usage is TRBV6-1 and J usage is TRBJ1-2, with D hard to call. Germline V gene lookup returns CDR1 MNHNS and CDR2 SASEGT. V lost 7 bases to trimming and J lost 4 bases, with 16 bases between them. This CDR3 spans 14 amino acids. CDR3 nucleotide sequence: TGTGCCAGCACCATGGGGAGTTCGACCTATGGCTACACCTTC. This sequence encodes CASTMGSSTYGYTF.

The CDR3 protein is CASSVPVAGGSDTQYF. Written as DNA, the CDR3 is TGCGCCAGCAGTGTTCCCGTAGCGGGGGGATCAGATACGCAGTATTTT. J is TRBJ2-3 and V is TRBV10-2; 10 bases are shared with TRBD2. V dropped 4 bases and J dropped 4; count of bases not matched to a gene: 8. The CDR3 is 16 amino acids. Germline V gene data show CDR1 as WSHSY and CDR2 as SAAADI.

The V call is TRBV5-4, the J call TRBJ1-1; 10 bases fit TRBD1. Trimming cost V 3 bases and J 5 bases; bases outside gene matches: 4. This CDR3 has 14 residues. From germline, CDR1 is SGHNT and CDR2 YYREEE (reference sequence). This CDR3 is CASSSTGGRTEAFF. The CDR3 nucleotides are TGTGCCAGCAGCTCGACAGGGGGCCGGACTGAAGCTTTCTTT.

The chain couples TRBV7-9 to TRBJ1-2; D is perhaps TRBD1 (5 bases). The V and J ends lost 7 bases and 5 bases respectively, with 17 bases between them. The germline gives CDR1 SEHNR, CDR2 FQNEAQ (reference sequence). The CDR3 runs to 14 residues. DNA of the CDR3: TGTGCCAGCATTCCAGCTGGGGGGTTTTATGGCTACACCTTC. Translating it yields CASIPAGGFYGYTF.

V is TRBV2 and J is TRBJ1-4, with unresolved D. Trimming left V 6 bases short and J 0 bases short, with 11 bases between. This CDR3 region has 15 residues. Germline CDR1 is SNHLY and CDR2 is FYNNEI. The CDR3 sequence is CASSNAPATNEKLFF. The CDR3 coding sequence is TGTGCCAGCAGCAATGCCCCAGCAACTAATGAAAAACTGTTTTTT.

CDR3 DNA sequence: TGTGCCAGCAGTGGCGGGGGGACCTACGAGCAGTACTTC. Protein product: CASSGGGTYEQYF. The chain uses TRBV11-2 and TRBJ2-5; 8 bases line up with TRBD2. Matching the DNA end better, TRBJ2-7 makes the J call doubtful. CDR3 length: 13 amino acids. Germline V gene sequence: CDR1 SGHAT, CDR2 FQNNGV.

The chain is built from TRBV9 and TRBJ2-3; 9 nucleotides align to TRBD1. Looked up from germline, CDR1 is SGDLS and CDR2 is YYNGEE. J lost 0 bases, V lost 3 bases, and 5 bases had no gene match. The CDR3 extends over 16 amino acids. This chain's CDR3 is CASSGGQGSSTDTQYF. The DNA of the CDR3 is TGTGCCAGCAGCGGGGGACAGGGTTCTAGCACAGATACGCAGTATTTT.

The chain uses TRBV19 and TRBJ1-4; TRBD1 matches at 9 bases. CDR3 length: 17 amino acids. Per germline, CDR1 LNHDA and CDR2 SQIVND (reference sequence). J gave up 4 bases and V 4 bases, and 10 bases lay outside the gene matches. CDR3 sequence: CASSTPGQGLLNEKLFF. The CDR3 DNA is TGTGCCAGTAGTACGCCGGGACAGGGACTACTTAATGAAAAACTGTTTTTT.

The chain carries TRBV5-1 and TRBJ1-3; 8 nucleotides match TRBD1. The CDR3 sequence is 15 residues long. CDR1 is SGHRS and CDR2 is YFSETQ in the germline V gene. The trim removed 5 bases at V and 0 bases at J, leaving 4 bases unmatched. CDR3 sequence (DNA): TGCGCCAGCAGTTGGACAGGGAGCTCTGGAAACACCATATATTTT. Amino acids: CASSWTGSSGNTIYF.

The J gene is TRBJ2-3, the V gene TRBV2; D is ambiguous. Trimming took off 5 bases at V and 14 bases at J, with 11 bases between the two ends. CDR1 is SNHLY and CDR2 is FYNNEI in the germline V gene. This CDR3 region has 10 residues. DNA for the CDR3: TGTGCCAGCAGTCAGAGGCCCGGGTATTTT. Amino acids: CASSQRPGYF.